The 17 T cell receptor beta chains reported below all come from one sample, sequenced in a study of blood T cell repertoires in COVID-19. Assay used: immunoSEQ multiplex PCR; TCRdb lists only in-frame clones, some missing. Found here are about 400,000 clones, over 85% of them singletons; the top ten hold 1.7%. Sample: PBMCs or T cells enriched from blood (not recorded which). These receptors originate from a woman younger than 45 who had recovered from COVID-19.

V is TRBV12-5 and J is TRBJ1-1; TRBD1 might be the D (6 bases). The V end was cut by 0 bases, the J end by 8 bases, with 13 bases between. The CDR3 length is 14 residues. Germline V gives CDR1 LGHNT, CDR2 FRNRAP. CDR3 in amino acids: CASGLVGGALEAFF. The DNA for the CDR3 is TGTGCTAGTGGTTTGGTCGGGGGGGCCCTAGAAGCTTTCTTT.

V is TRBV6-6 and J is TRBJ2-1, with 8 bases that match TRBD1. The CDR3 is made up of 16 amino acids. The junction had 5 bases not matched to a gene; V was cut back by 4 bases and J by 0 bases. CDR1 and CDR2 (germline): MNHNY, SVGAGI (reference sequence). CDR3 nucleotide sequence: TGTGCCAGCAGTTTTCGGACAGGGAGCTCCTACAATGAGCAGTTCTTC. It translates to CASSFRTGSSYNEQFF.

V is TRBV29-1 and J is TRBJ2-2; D may be TRBD2 (5 bases). The CDR3 runs to 14 residues. Per the germline V gene, CDR1 is SQVTM and CDR2 is ANQGSEA. Trimming left V 5 bases short and J 1 base short, with 11 bases between. CDR3 region: CSVRGPLNTGELFF. The CDR3 region has the DNA TGCAGCGTTCGCGGGCCCCTGAACACCGGGGAGCTGTTTTTT.

This sequence joins TRBV14 and TRBJ2-1; 11 positions agree with TRBD2. The CDR3 sequence is 18 residues long. Losses at the gene ends were 0 bases for V and 5 bases for J; bases not matched to a gene: 9. Germline-derived CDR1 and CDR2 are SGHDN and FVKESK. CDR3 amino acids: CASSQEGKRLAGNNEQFF. Here the CDR3 DNA reads TGTGCCAGCAGCCAAGAAGGCAAGAGACTAGCGGGAAACAATGAGCAGTTCTTC.

The chain has TRBV20-1 and TRBJ2-1; D might be TRBD2 (5 bases). Trimming left V 3 bases short and J 0 bases short, with 15 bases between. This CDR3 has 16 amino acids. In germline, CDR1 is DFQATT, CDR2 SNEGSKA (reference sequence). CDR3 nucleotides: TGCAGTGCTAGTAAACAGACAACTAGCTCCTACAATGAGCAGTTCTTC. This encodes CSASKQTTSSYNEQFF.

This clone showed up just a few times. This chain uses TRBV4-1 with TRBJ2-7; D unresolved. Trimming pared 7 bases from V and 0 bases from J, leaving 16 bases between. The CDR3 is made up of 15 amino acids. Germline assignment: CDR1 MGHRA and CDR2 YSYEKL. Here the CDR3 reads CASTPKPFSSYEQYF. For the CDR3, the DNA is TGCGCCAGCACCCCAAAGCCATTTTCCTCCTACGAGCAGTACTTC.

This chain uses TRBV5-1 with TRBJ2-7; TRBD2 aligns across 7 bases. Germline values: CDR1 SGHRS, CDR2 YFSETQ. With 4 bases clipped from V and 0 bases from J, the junction kept 4 bases outside the gene matches. This CDR3 comprises 14 residues. CDR3 nucleotide sequence: TGCGCCAGCAGCCCCCGGGGGGTCTCCTACGAGCAGTACTTC. It codes for CASSPRGVSYEQYF.

The chain employs TRBV7-9 and TRBJ2-7; 11 bases are a match to TRBD2. Germline V CDR1 and CDR2: SEHNR, FQNEAQ (reference sequence). The CDR3 is 16 residues long. The V gene end was trimmed by 4 bases and the J gene end by 2 bases; junction bases not matched to a gene: 7. The CDR3 nucleotides read TGTGCCAGCAGCTCGCCGAGACTAGCGGGGCCCTACGAGCAGTACTTC. Its translation is CASSSPRLAGPYEQYF.

This chain joins TRBV29-1 and TRBJ1-1; 9 bases line up with TRBD1. CDR1 and CDR2 (germline): SQVTM, ANQGSEA. The length of the CDR3 is 13 residues. The V and J ends lost 4 bases and 6 bases, in that order; junction bases with no gene match: 6. CDR3 protein: CSVAGTGPAEAFF. The CDR3 bases are TGCAGCGTTGCAGGGACAGGGCCGGCTGAAGCTTTCTTT.

A word on this clone: One junction end does not reproduce the germline sequence, and a read error may be involved. V usage is TRBV5-4 and J usage is TRBJ2-2, with 8 bases that match TRBD1. The CDR3 is made up of 16 amino acids. The germline V gene encodes CDR1 SGHNT and CDR2 YYREEE (reference sequence). This CDR3 is CASSSRTGRNAGELFF. CDR3 bases: TGTGCCAGCAGCTCACGGACAGGGAGGAACGCCGGGGAGCTGTTTTTT.

This chain uses TRBV5-6 with TRBJ2-2; 7 bases match TRBD1. Losses at the gene ends were 4 bases for V and 0 bases for J; bases not matched to a gene: 12. The CDR3 spans 18 residues. Germline CDR1 and CDR2: SGHDT and YYEEEE. CDR3 protein: CASSPWIGQATNTGELFF. The CDR3 region has the DNA TGTGCCAGCAGCCCGTGGATAGGACAGGCCACGAACACCGGGGAGCTGTTTTTT. The whole variable domain, filled in from reference TRBV5-6 and TRBJ2-2, reads DAGVTQSPTHLIKTRGQQVTLRCSPKSGHDTVSWYQQALGQGPQFIFQYYEEEERQRGNFPDRFSGHQFPNYSSELNVNALLLGDSALYLCASSPWIGQATNTGELFFGEGSRLTVL.

With regard to this clone: Other DNA sequences in this specimen translate into the identical CDR3. V usage is TRBV7-2 and J usage is TRBJ1-1; 8 nucleotides line up with TRBD1. The J segment lost 1 base and the V segment lost 5 bases, leaving 3 bases of the junction unmatched. This CDR3 has 14 amino acids. Germline V lookup: CDR1 SGHTA, CDR2 FQGNSA. The CDR3 sequence is CASSSGQGNTEAFF. The DNA of the CDR3 is TGTGCCAGCAGCAGTGGACAGGGGAACACTGAAGCTTTCTTT.

A single count supports this clone. The CDR3 sequence: CASSLTGTDTQYF. CDR3 nucleotides: TGTGCCAGCAGTTTAACGGGGACAGATACGCAGTATTTT. The chain employs TRBV12-3 or TRBV12-4 and TRBJ2-3; D may be TRBD2 (5 bases). Trimming shortened V by 2 bases and J by 3 bases, and 6 bases separated the two germline ends. This CDR3 region has 13 residues.

The chain couples TRBV28 to TRBJ1-5, with a possible D match to TRBD1 (6 bases). This CDR3 contains 16 residues. The germline gives CDR1 MDHEN, CDR2 SYDVKM. The V end lost 5 bases, the J end lost 3 bases, and 17 bases lay between the germline ends. CDR3 in amino acids: CASSPGTTSDNQPQHF. In DNA, the CDR3 is TGTGCCAGCAGTCCCGGGACAACCTCAGACAATCAGCCCCAGCATTTT.

The chain uses TRBV9 and TRBJ1-4; 7 bases fit TRBD1. In germline, CDR1 is SGDLS, CDR2 YYNGEE. The length of the CDR3 is 16 residues. V shed 0 bases, J shed 7 bases, and the junction held 9 bases outside the gene matches. The CDR3, as DNA: TGTGCCAGCAGCGTAGGATCCGGGACAGCAACTGAAAAACTGTTTTTT. It specifies CASSVGSGTATEKLFF.

The V and J genes are TRBV11-1 and TRBJ2-2; D may be TRBD1 (6 bases). Per the germline V gene, CDR1 is SGHAT and CDR2 is FQDESV (reference sequence). The CDR3 extends over 14 amino acids. Trimming removed 1 base at V and 8 bases at J, with 11 bases between. CDR3 region: CASSLGGGLGELFF. CDR3 sequence (DNA): TGTGCCAGCAGCTTAGGTGGGGGCTTAGGGGAGCTGTTTTTT.

The chain is built from TRBV10-1 and TRBJ2-1; TRBD2 might be the D (5 bases). V dropped 3 bases and J dropped 0 bases, with 6 bases sitting between them. CDR1 WNHNN and CDR2 SYGVQD come from the germline V gene (reference sequence). The length of the CDR3 is 14 residues. The CDR3, as DNA: TGCGCCAGCAGTGAAGGGAGCTCCTACAATGAGCAGTTCTTC. Amino acid sequence: CASSEGSSYNEQFF.